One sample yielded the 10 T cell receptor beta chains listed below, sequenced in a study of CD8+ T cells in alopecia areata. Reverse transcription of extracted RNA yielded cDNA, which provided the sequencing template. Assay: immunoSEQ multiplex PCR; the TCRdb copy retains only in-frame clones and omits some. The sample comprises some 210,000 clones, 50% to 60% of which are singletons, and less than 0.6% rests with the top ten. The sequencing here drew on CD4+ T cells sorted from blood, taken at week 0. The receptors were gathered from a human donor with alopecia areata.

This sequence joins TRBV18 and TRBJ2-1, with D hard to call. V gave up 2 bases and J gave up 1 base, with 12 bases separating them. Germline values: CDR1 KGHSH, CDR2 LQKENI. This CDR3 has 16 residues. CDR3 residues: CASSPGVTGSYNEQFF. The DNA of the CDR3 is TGTGCCAGCTCACCAGGGGTAACGGGTTCCTACAATGAGCAGTTCTTC.

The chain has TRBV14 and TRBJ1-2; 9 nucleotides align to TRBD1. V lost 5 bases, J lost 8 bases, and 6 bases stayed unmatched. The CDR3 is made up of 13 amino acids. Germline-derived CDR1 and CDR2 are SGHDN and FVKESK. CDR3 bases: TGTGCCAGCAGCGTAAACAGGGGGCGAGGCTACACCTTC. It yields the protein CASSVNRGRGYTF.

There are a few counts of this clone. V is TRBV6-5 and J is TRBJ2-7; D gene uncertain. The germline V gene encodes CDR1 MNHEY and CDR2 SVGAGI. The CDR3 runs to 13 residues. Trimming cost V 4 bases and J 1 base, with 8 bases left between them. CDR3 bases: TGTGCCAGCAGTTCCGTAGAGTCCTACGAGCAGTACTTC. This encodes CASSSVESYEQYF.

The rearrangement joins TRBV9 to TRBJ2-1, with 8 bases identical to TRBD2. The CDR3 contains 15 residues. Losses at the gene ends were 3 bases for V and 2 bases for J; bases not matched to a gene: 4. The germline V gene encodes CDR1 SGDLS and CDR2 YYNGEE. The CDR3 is CASSAPGLAYNEQFF. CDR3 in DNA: TGTGCCAGCAGCGCCCCGGGACTAGCCTACAATGAGCAGTTCTTC.

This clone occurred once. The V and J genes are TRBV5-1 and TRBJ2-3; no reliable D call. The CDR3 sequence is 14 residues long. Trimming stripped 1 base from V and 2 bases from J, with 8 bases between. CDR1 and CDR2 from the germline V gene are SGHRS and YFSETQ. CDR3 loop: CASSLSGYTDTQYF. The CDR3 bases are TGCGCCAGCAGCTTGTCCGGGTACACAGATACGCAGTATTTT. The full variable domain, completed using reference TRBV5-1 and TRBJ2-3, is KAGVTQTPRYLIKTRGQQVTLSCSPISGHRSVSWYQQTPGQGLQFLFEYFSETQRNKGNFPGRFSGRQFSNSRSEMNVSTLELGDSALYLCASSLSGYTDTQYFGPGTRLTVL.

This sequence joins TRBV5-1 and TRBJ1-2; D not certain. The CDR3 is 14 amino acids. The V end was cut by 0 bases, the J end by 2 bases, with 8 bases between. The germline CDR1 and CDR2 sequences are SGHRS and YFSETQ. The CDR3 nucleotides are TGCGCCAGCAGCTTGGGCCGAAAGAACTATGGCTACACCTTC. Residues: CASSLGRKNYGYTF.

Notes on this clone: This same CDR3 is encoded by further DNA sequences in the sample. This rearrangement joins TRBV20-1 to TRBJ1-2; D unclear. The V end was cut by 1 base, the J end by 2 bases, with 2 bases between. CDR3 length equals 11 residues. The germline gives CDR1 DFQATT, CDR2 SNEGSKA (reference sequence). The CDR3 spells CSARANYGYTF. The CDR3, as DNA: TGCAGTGCTAGAGCCAACTATGGCTACACCTTC.

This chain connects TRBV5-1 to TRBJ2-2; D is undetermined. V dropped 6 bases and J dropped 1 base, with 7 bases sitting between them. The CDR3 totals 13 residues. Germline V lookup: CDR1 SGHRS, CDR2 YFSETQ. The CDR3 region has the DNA TGCGCCAGCAAGAATCTGAACACCGGGGAGCTGTTTTTT. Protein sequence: CASKNLNTGELFF.

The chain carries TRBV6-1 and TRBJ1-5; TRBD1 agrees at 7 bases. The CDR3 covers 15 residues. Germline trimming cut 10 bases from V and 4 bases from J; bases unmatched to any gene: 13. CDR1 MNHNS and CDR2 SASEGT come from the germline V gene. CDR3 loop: CATPPTGRGNQPQHF. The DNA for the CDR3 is TGTGCCACCCCTCCGACAGGGAGGGGGAATCAGCCCCAGCATTTT.

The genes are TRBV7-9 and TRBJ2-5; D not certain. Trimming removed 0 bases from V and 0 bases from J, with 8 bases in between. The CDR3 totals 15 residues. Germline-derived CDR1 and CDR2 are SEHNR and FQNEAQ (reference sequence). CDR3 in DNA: TGTGCCAGCAGCTTAGCGTCGCTTGACCAAGAGACCCAGTACTTC. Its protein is CASSLASLDQETQYF. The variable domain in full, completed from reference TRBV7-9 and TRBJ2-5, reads DTGVSQNPRHKITKRGQNVTFRCDPISEHNRLYWYRQTLGQGPEFLTYFQNEAQLEKSRLLSDRFSAERPKGSFSTLEIQRTEQGDSAMYLCASSLASLDQETQYFGPGTRLLVL.